These T cell receptor beta chains were read from a single sample in a study of T cell responses to AZD1222 COVID-19 vaccine. TCRdb's table, derived via immunoSEQ multiplex PCR, lists solely in-frame clones and lacks some. Of 90,000 to 110,000 clones listed, roughly nine tenths are singletons. The source material was peripheral blood, sampled 28 days after the second AZD1222 dose. These receptors were collected from an adult who received the AZD1222 COVID-19 vaccine. Each CDR3 is given with its conserved first and last residue. The D gene is left open where the match is weak. Clone size, where shown, is once, few, many, or a class for clones that have expanded.

D gene: .
clone size: .
J gene: TRBJ1-4
V gene: TRBV10-1
CDR3 DNA: TGCGCCTCCTGCCCTGGCGTCGTCGGTGAAAAACTGTTTTTT
CDR3 protein: CASCPGVVGEKLFF

D gene: TRBD1
clone size: once
J gene: TRBJ1-2
V gene: TRBV6-5
CDR3 DNA: TGTGCCAGCAGTTACACCCGACAGGGCAATGGCTACACCTTC
CDR3 protein: CASSYTRQGNGYTF

D gene: TRBD2
clone size: .
J gene: TRBJ2-5
V gene: TRBV7-2
CDR3 DNA: TGTGCCAGCAGCCTCCAGCGTACTAGCGGCCCGCAAGAGACCCAGTACTTC
CDR3 protein: CASSLQRTSGPQETQYF

D gene: TRBD1
clone size: .
J gene: TRBJ2-5
V gene: TRBV6-5
CDR3 DNA: TGTGCCAGCAGGACAGGGGTAGGGGAGACCCAGTACTTC
CDR3 protein: CASRTGVGETQYF

D gene: .
clone size: .
J gene: TRBJ1-1
V gene: TRBV10-2
CDR3 DNA: TGCGCCAGCAGTGAGGATGGGAGGACTGCTGAAGCTTTCTTT
CDR3 protein: CASSEDGRTAEAFF

D gene: .
clone size: .
J gene: TRBJ2-7
V gene: TRBV7-6
CDR3 DNA: TGTGCCAGCAGCCTCTCCGGTACGTACGAGCAGTACTTC
CDR3 protein: CASSLSGTYEQYF

D gene: TRBD1
clone size: .
J gene: TRBJ2-5
V gene: TRBV28
CDR3 DNA: TGTGCCAGCAGTCCGCGACAGGGTGGGGAGACCCAGTACTTC
CDR3 protein: CASSPRQGGETQYF

D gene: TRBD1
clone size: .
J gene: TRBJ2-2
V gene: TRBV9
CDR3 DNA: TGTGCCAGCCAGACAGGGACGGACGGGGAGCTGTTTTTT
CDR3 protein: CASQTGTDGELFF

D gene: TRBD2
clone size: .
J gene: TRBJ2-1
V gene: TRBV5-1
CDR3 DNA: TGCGCCAGCAGCTTCTCTAGCGGGTACAATGAGCAGTTCTTC
CDR3 protein: CASSFSSGYNEQFF

D gene: .
clone size: .
J gene: TRBJ2-7
V gene: TRBV12-3/TRBV12-4
CDR3 DNA: TGTGCCAGCAGTTCTCTATCCTACGAGCAGTACTTC
CDR3 protein: CASSSLSYEQYF

D gene: TRBD1
clone size: .
J gene: TRBJ2-7
V gene: TRBV30
CDR3 DNA: TGTGCCTGTCAGGGGGAGAGCTCCTACGAGCAGTACTTC
CDR3 protein: CACQGESSYEQYF

D gene: .
clone size: .
J gene: TRBJ1-1
V gene: TRBV4-3
CDR3 DNA: TGCGCCAGCAGCCAAGATTGGGGGGCTTATAGAACTGAAGCTTTCTTT
CDR3 protein: CASSQDWGAYRTEAFF

D gene: .
clone size: .
J gene: TRBJ1-5
V gene: TRBV21-1
CDR3 DNA: TGTGCCAGCAGCAAAGGAAGGGCAAAAGATCAGCCCCAGCATTTT
CDR3 protein: CASSKGRAKDQPQHF

D gene: TRBD1
clone size: .
J gene: TRBJ1-1
V gene: TRBV27
CDR3 DNA: TGTGCCAGCAGTCCAGGGTGGGGACAGGGCGAGACTGAAGCTTTCTTT
CDR3 protein: CASSPGWGQGETEAFF

D gene: TRBD2
clone size: .
J gene: TRBJ2-7
V gene: TRBV6-1
CDR3 DNA: TGTGCCAGCAGTGAAATCAGTAGCGGGACTTCCTACGAGCAGTACTTC
CDR3 protein: CASSEISSGTSYEQYF

D gene: .
clone size: .
J gene: TRBJ2-1
V gene: TRBV7-2
CDR3 DNA: TGTGCCAGCAGCTGGGACTTGAGCTCCTACAATGAGCAGTTCTTC
CDR3 protein: CASSWDLSSYNEQFF

D gene: .
clone size: few
J gene: TRBJ2-7
V gene: TRBV5-8
CDR3 DNA: TGTGCCAGCAGCTTAAGCAATATCGAGCAGTACTTC
CDR3 protein: CASSLSNIEQYF

D gene: .
clone size: .
J gene: TRBJ2-6
V gene: TRBV27
CDR3 DNA: TGTGCCAGCAGTTCCACAGGGACCGGGGCCAACGTCCTGACTTTC
CDR3 protein: CASSSTGTGANVLTF

D gene: .
clone size: .
J gene: TRBJ2-5
V gene: TRBV19
CDR3 DNA: TGTGCCACTGCAGAGAGAGAGACCCAGTACTTC
CDR3 protein: CATAERETQYF

D gene: TRBD2
clone size: .
J gene: TRBJ2-5
V gene: TRBV6-4
CDR3 DNA: TGTGCCAGCAGTGACCTGATGAGCGGGAGCCGGGAGACCCAGTACTTC
CDR3 protein: CASSDLMSGSRETQYF

D gene: TRBD2
clone size: .
J gene: TRBJ2-7
V gene: TRBV11-2
CDR3 DNA: TGTGCCAGCAGCTTAGGGTTAGCGGGAGGGGGAGAGCAGTACTTC
CDR3 protein: CASSLGLAGGGEQYF

D gene: .
clone size: .
J gene: TRBJ2-2
V gene: TRBV6-2/TRBV6-3
CDR3 DNA: TGTGCCAGCAGTTACAGGAGGGTGGTCGGGGAGCTGTTTTTT
CDR3 protein: CASSYRRVVGELFF

D gene: .
clone size: .
J gene: TRBJ2-3
V gene: TRBV28
CDR3 DNA: TGTGCCAGCCTGGGGGGGACAGAGCGTTTCGGTACGCAGTATTTT
CDR3 protein: CASLGGTERFGTQYF

D gene: TRBD2
clone size: .
J gene: TRBJ2-1
V gene: TRBV5-1
CDR3 DNA: TGCGCCAGCAGCCCTCTAGCGGGAGCTGGAGATGAGCAGTTCTTC
CDR3 protein: CASSPLAGAGDEQFF

D gene: .
clone size: .
J gene: TRBJ2-7
V gene: TRBV28
CDR3 DNA: TGTGCCAGCACCCTCAGAGGTAGCGGCTCCTACGAGCAGTACTTC
CDR3 protein: CASTLRGSGSYEQYF

D gene: .
clone size: .
J gene: TRBJ2-7
V gene: TRBV3-1/TRBV3-2
CDR3 DNA: TGTGCCAGCAGCCATACATACGAGCAGTACTTC
CDR3 protein: CASSHTYEQYF

D gene: .
clone size: .
J gene: TRBJ2-1
V gene: TRBV9
CDR3 DNA: TGTGCCAGCAGCGTACACTTTCAGTCCAATGAGCAGTTCTTC
CDR3 protein: CASSVHFQSNEQFF

D gene: .
clone size: .
J gene: TRBJ2-7
V gene: TRBV20-1
CDR3 DNA: TGCAGTGCTGCGCCCGGCTACGAGCAGTACTTC
CDR3 protein: CSAAPGYEQYF

D gene: TRBD2
clone size: .
J gene: TRBJ2-7
V gene: TRBV27
CDR3 DNA: TGTGCCAGCAGTTTATCAGCGGGGTACGAGCAGTACTTC
CDR3 protein: CASSLSAGYEQYF

D gene: .
clone size: .
J gene: TRBJ2-1
V gene: TRBV4-2
CDR3 DNA: TGTGCCAGCAGCCAACATCAAGGGGCAGGGGTCCCCTTCAATGAGCAGTTCTTC
CDR3 protein: CASSQHQGAGVPFNEQFF

D gene: .
clone size: .
J gene: TRBJ1-3
V gene: TRBV5-5
CDR3 DNA: TGTGCCAGCAGGGGCCTTCTCTCTGGAAACACCATATATTTT
CDR3 protein: CASRGLLSGNTIYF

D gene: TRBD2
clone size: .
J gene: TRBJ2-7
V gene: TRBV7-9
CDR3 DNA: TGTGCCAGCAGCTTTGGCGGGAGAGGCGAGCAGTACTTC
CDR3 protein: CASSFGGRGEQYF

D gene: TRBD1
clone size: once
J gene: TRBJ1-4
V gene: TRBV5-1
CDR3 DNA: TGCGCCAGCAGCTTGGGGGACAGGGCATTGTATGAAAAACTGTTTTTT
CDR3 protein: CASSLGDRALYEKLFF